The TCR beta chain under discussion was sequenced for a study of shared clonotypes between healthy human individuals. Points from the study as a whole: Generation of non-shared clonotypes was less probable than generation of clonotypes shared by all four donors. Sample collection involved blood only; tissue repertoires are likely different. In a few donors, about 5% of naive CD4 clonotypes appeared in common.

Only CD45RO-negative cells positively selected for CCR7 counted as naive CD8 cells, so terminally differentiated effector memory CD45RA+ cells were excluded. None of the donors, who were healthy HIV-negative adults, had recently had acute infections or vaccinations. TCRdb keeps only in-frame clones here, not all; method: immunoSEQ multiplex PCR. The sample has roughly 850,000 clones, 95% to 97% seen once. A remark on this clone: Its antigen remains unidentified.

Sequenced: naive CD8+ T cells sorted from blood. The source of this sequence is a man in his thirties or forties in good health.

CDR3 sequence (DNA): TGTGCCAGCTACAGCACTGAAGCTTTCTTT. It specifies CASYSTEAFF. The chain uses TRBV19 and TRBJ1-1; D ambiguous. Between the trimmed V and J ends, which lost 9 bases and 4 bases, there was a span of 6 bases. Germline CDR1 and CDR2: LNHDA and SQIVND (reference sequence). There are 10 residues in the CDR3.